Listed here are 9 T cell receptor beta chains from one sample, sequenced in a study of blood T cell repertoires in COVID-19. Assay: immunoSEQ multiplex PCR; the TCRdb copy retains only in-frame clones and omits some. This sample carries 150,000 or so clones, about 89% of them seen once, and the ten largest clones take roughly 6.1%. Sequenced: peripheral blood. These receptors were obtained from a man at least 80 years old with acute or convalescent COVID-19.

This rearrangement joins TRBV2 to TRBJ1-3; a weak D match, TRBD1 (6 bases). This CDR3 is built from 13 residues. CDR1 is SNHLY, CDR2 FYNNEI, per germline. V lost 7 bases and J lost 4, with 11 bases in between. CDR3 DNA sequence: TGTGCCAGCATCGGCAGGGGAGGAAACACCATATATTTT. Its translation is CASIGRGGNTIYF.

The gene calls are TRBV14 and TRBJ1-1, with D hard to call. The CDR3 length is 15 residues. The V end lost 4 bases, the J end lost 2 bases, and 14 bases lay between the germline ends. CDR1 SGHDN and CDR2 FVKESK come from the germline V gene. This CDR3 is CASSLDWRTNTEAFF. Here the CDR3 DNA reads TGTGCCAGCAGCCTTGACTGGAGGACTAACACTGAAGCTTTCTTT.

This rearrangement joins TRBV3-1 (or the pseudogene TRBV3-2) to TRBJ1-6; perhaps TRBD1 as D (6 bases). V was clipped by 2 bases and J by 9 bases, with 11 bases between them. Germline CDR1 reads LGHDT; CDR2 reads YNNKEL (reference sequence). CDR3 length: 14 residues. The CDR3 sequence is CASSQFNRVSPLHF. CDR3 nucleotides: TGTGCCAGCAGCCAATTCAACAGGGTTTCACCCCTCCACTTT.

This sequence joins TRBV7-8 and TRBJ2-4; TRBD1 aligns across 8 bases. V lost 4 bases to trimming and J lost 7 bases; unmatched junction nucleotides: 12. CDR1 is SGHVS, CDR2 FQNEAQ, per germline. The CDR3 has 16 residues. The CDR3 region has the DNA TGTGCCAGCAGCTCGCCCGGACAGGGTAGACAGAACATTCAGTACTTC. This translates into CASSSPGQGRQNIQYF.

The V and J genes are TRBV18 and TRBJ2-2; 11 bases are a match to TRBD2. The CDR3 loop spans 15 amino acids. Germline trimming cut 4 bases from V and 4 bases from J; bases unmatched to any gene: 2. CDR1 is KGHSH, CDR2 LQKENI, per germline. CDR3 in amino acids: CASSRGTSGTGELFF. In nucleotides, the CDR3 is TGTGCCAGCTCACGCGGGACTAGCGGCACCGGGGAGCTGTTTTTT.

The J gene is TRBJ2-7, the V gene TRBV2, with TRBD2 matching 13 bases. Per the germline V gene, CDR1 is SNHLY and CDR2 is FYNNEI. The CDR3 totals 15 residues. The ends lost 9 bases at V and 3 bases at J; junction bases unmatched: 8. The CDR3 sequence is CARTGTSGENYEQYF. The CDR3 region has the DNA TGTGCCAGAACCGGGACTAGCGGGGAGAACTACGAGCAGTACTTC.

This clone was counted only a few times. This sequence joins TRBV6-5 and TRBJ2-3; 7 bases align to TRBD1. The CDR3 runs to 15 residues. V trimming: 2 bases; J trimming: 1 base; junction bases outside the gene matches: 3. Germline values: CDR1 MNHEY, CDR2 SVGAGI. CDR3 DNA: TGTGCCAGCAGTTACGTAGGGGGCGGCACAGATACGCAGTATTTT. Residues: CASSYVGGGTDTQYF.

V and J are TRBV19 and TRBJ1-5, with D possibly TRBD1 on 5 matching bases. Trimming removed 4 bases from V and 4 bases from J, with 8 bases in between. This CDR3 region has 13 residues. In germline, CDR1 is LNHDA, CDR2 SQIVND (reference sequence). CDR3 bases: TGTGCCAGTAGTAATAACAGGAATCAGCCCCAGCATTTT. Its translation: CASSNNRNQPQHF.

V and J are TRBV5-5 and TRBJ1-3; tentatively, D is TRBD1 (6 bases). Between the trimmed V and J ends, which lost 4 bases and 0 bases, there was a span of 11 bases. CDR3 length: 15 residues. Germline assignment: CDR1 SGHKS and CDR2 YYEKEE (reference sequence). CDR3 sequence: CASSPKGGSGNTIYF. The CDR3 DNA follows: TGTGCCAGCAGCCCAAAAGGGGGCTCTGGAAACACCATATATTTT.